Following are 3 T cell receptor beta chains from one sample sequenced in a study of OX40 agonist ivuxolimab in advanced cancers. The library was built by means of the immunoSEQ multiplex PCR assay. TCRdb mirrors the immuneACCESS table, restricted to in-frame sequences. Some clones are absent from its copies; in checked studies, under half trace to an unresolved V gene, and the reason for the others is unknown. Here the sample has roughly 100,000 clones; about nine tenths occur a single time. The biggest ten clones account for around 0.47% of the sample. Here the sequenced sample was CD4+ or CD8+ T cells sorted from blood, taken in a trial of the OX40 agonist ivuxolimab. The receptors derive from an adult with an advanced solid tumor such as melanoma, head and neck, liver or kidney cancer.

The chain recombines TRBV19 with TRBJ2-7; 9 bases fit TRBD1. V dropped 6 bases and J dropped 1; count of bases not matched to a gene: 4. Germline V gives CDR1 LNHDA, CDR2 SQIVND (reference sequence). The CDR3 consists of 14 residues. The CDR3 reads CASRRDRASYEQYF. The CDR3 DNA follows: TGTGCCAGTAGAAGGGACAGGGCATCCTACGAGCAGTACTTC.

This sequence joins TRBV19 and TRBJ2-6; D possibly matches TRBD1 or TRBD2 (5 bases each). There are 16 residues in the CDR3. The V and J ends lost 9 bases and 0 bases respectively, with 15 bases between them. Looked up from germline, CDR1 is LNHDA and CDR2 is SQIVND (reference sequence). This CDR3 reads CASHRDGSSGANVLTF. Written as DNA, the CDR3 is TGTGCCAGCCACCGGGACGGAAGCTCTGGGGCCAACGTCCTGACTTTC.

Here the CDR3 reads CSVDRAGQGETQYF. For the CDR3, the DNA is TGCAGCGTTGATCGGGCTGGCCAGGGTGAGACCCAGTACTTC. The chain carries TRBV29-1 and TRBJ2-5; maybe TRBD1 (5 bases). The CDR3 has 14 residues. Germline V gene sequence: CDR1 SQVTM, CDR2 ANQGSEA. The V and J ends lost 3 bases and 5 bases respectively, with 16 bases between them.